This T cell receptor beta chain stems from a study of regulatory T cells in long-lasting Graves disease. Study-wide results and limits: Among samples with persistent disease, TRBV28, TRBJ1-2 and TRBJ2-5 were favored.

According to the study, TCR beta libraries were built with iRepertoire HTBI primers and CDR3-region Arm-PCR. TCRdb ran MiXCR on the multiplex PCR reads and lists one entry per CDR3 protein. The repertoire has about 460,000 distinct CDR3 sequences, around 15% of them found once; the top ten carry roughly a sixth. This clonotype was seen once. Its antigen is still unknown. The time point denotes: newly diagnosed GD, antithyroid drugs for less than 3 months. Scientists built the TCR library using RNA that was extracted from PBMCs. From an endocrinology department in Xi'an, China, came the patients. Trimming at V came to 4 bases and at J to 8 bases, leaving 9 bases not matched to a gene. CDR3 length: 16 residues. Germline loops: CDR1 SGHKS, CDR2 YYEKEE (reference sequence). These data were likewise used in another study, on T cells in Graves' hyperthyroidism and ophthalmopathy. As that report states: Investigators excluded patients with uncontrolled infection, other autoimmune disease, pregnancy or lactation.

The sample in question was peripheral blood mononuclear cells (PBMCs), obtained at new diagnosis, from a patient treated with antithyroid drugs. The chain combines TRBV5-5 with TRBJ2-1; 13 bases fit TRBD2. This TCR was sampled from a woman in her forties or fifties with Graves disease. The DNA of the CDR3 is TGTGCCAGCAGCCCCCGCCGCGGACTAGCGGGAGATGAGCAGTTCTTC. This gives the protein CASSPRRGLAGDEQFF.